The source of this TCR beta chain is a study of cytomegalovirus exposure and HLA in healthy donors (dated by TCRdb to 2016 to 2017). With respect to the entire study: According to a later analysis, one platform produced both the roughly 120 validation repertoires and the 670 or so repertoires of the first cohort. The aim of the study was to test whether cataloging public T cell receptors could identify signatures of past pathogen exposure. To predict cytomegalovirus infection status, the study brought together high-throughput TCR immunosequencing, statistical association of individual TCRs with disease status, and machine learning. In addition to the first cohort of 666 subjects, a separate validation cohort of 100 to 150 different subjects was used.

The library was obtained by the immunoSEQ multiplex PCR assay. In the paper's pipeline: To diagnose cytomegalovirus status from the catalog of TCR beta chain sequences, a statistical classification framework was built. The source is immuneACCESS, and TCRdb retained only in-frame sequences with V and J called. Part of the clones is not carried over; for the studies checked, unresolved V genes explain less than half of this, and the remainder is unexplained. V and J calls and clone size are those listed in that table; D and trimming were worked out from the DNA. The sample profile shows around 400,000 clones; 70% to 90% of them were found once. The ten largest clones add up to over 0.75% of the sample. Comments on this clone: Its antigen is not yet known. Per-base qualities were not stored, and no clone one base away is much larger.

The research as a whole found: The validation cohort had no HLA typing available for a later analysis, so co-occurrence within that cohort was assessed over all 130 or so repertoires. The study listed over 150 TCR beta chains as associated with cytomegalovirus. Subsequent analysis determined that TCRs grouped into clusters in the first cohort also showed a tendency toward co-occurrence across the 120 or so validation repertoires, and approximately 94% of cluster scores exceeded 0. The classifier was reported to diagnose cytomegalovirus status with high specificity and sensitivity in both the original cohort and the validation cohort. A few of the identified cytomegalovirus-associated TCR beta chains were confirmed in vitro to be specific for cytomegalovirus antigens. Across donors, most TCR sequences were observed very rarely, whereas some public TCRs were present in many individuals. It was suggested by the authors that the approach could potentially be generalized to other disease states and immunological phenotypes.

Separate from the approximately 690-subject first cohort, the validation cohort of roughly 110 subjects was the group to which the donors belonged. V loses 0 bases of germline sequence and J loses 4 bases, and the interval between the two ends is 12 bases. CDR1 GTSNPN and CDR2 SVGIG are derived from the germline V gene (reference sequence). The CDR3 numbers 14 residues from cysteine through phenylalanine. The DNA shown is the 42-base CDR3, in frame from base 1. This sequence originates from a woman aged 18-29 years in good health and CMV-seronegative. This sequence uses TRBV30 and TRBJ1-2; a tentative D match to TRBD1 spans 5 bases. Sample: PBMCs. The DNA is as follows: TGTGCCTGGAGTGTGGCATTGGGGGGCTATGGCTACACCTTC. The resulting protein is CAWSVALGGYGYTF.